This TCR beta chain originates from a study of sequential checkpoint blockade in melanoma. Study in general: After both sequences, patients received maintenance nivolumab.

V lost 5 bases and J 3 bases, leaving 4 bases between the germline ends. This CDR3 has 12 amino acids. CDR1 and CDR2 from the germline V gene are MRHNA and SNTAGT. Libraries were prepared by immunoSEQ multiplex PCR; TCRdb keeps only in-frame clonotypes and omits some of them. Among roughly 11,000 clones listed, 69% were seen once. Regarding treatment: randomized to nivolumab then ipilimumab (arm A) or the reverse (arm B). Live CD3+CD8+ CD19− CD56− cells were sorted from PBMCs. Material: CD8+ T cells sorted from blood (inferred from file names), obtained from a patient given nivolumab and ipilimumab in sequence. This chain links TRBV6-4 with TRBJ2-2; D remains unclear. The receptor was isolated from a human donor with melanoma. CDR3 coding DNA: TGTGCCAGCAGTACAGACACCGGGGAGCTGTTTTTT. It codes for CASSTDTGELFF.